This TCR beta chain was observed in a study of liver allograft versus peripheral blood T cells. Across the study: Hepatic allograft T cell receptor repertoires were evaluated relative to those present in recipients' peripheral blood. General study points: Repertoires of T cell receptors that resided inside liver allografts reportedly differed from those in peripheral blood.

V dropped 7 bases and J dropped 0; count of bases not matched to a gene: 9. The CDR3 spans 17 residues. This clonotype was observed a few times. The antigen is unknown. MiXCR, run by TCRdb on the reads, gives a single entry per CDR3 protein. Of about 9,200 distinct CDR3 sequences listed, 26% are singletons. The TCR originated in a human patient who had a liver transplant. A subset of T cells may come from the graft donor. This sequence joins TRBV12-3 or TRBV12-4 and TRBJ2-1; 10 bases are shared with TRBD2. As DNA, the CDR3 is TGTGCCAGCACCCCCGGACTAGCGGCAAGCTCCTACAATGAGCAGTTCTTC. Translating it yields CASTPGLAASSYNEQFF.